Below, 10 T cell receptor beta chains from the same sample are listed, as sequenced in a study of CD8+CD57+ T cells in acquired aplastic anemia (dated by TCRdb to 2017 to 2018). TCRdb lists the instrument as Illumina HiSeq 2000. Genomic DNA was used as template for profiling of TCR beta VDJ combinations and CDR3 sequences. Starting from the raw public reads, TCRdb applied fastp trimming at Q25, assembled clones with MiXCR and retained in-frame beta chains. When rows share a CDR3 protein, they turn into one entry using the most common DNA and genes. The sample has 200,000 or so distinct CDR3 sequences on record, about three fifths of them singletons. 35% to 55% of the sample lies in the top ten. Input material: sorted CD4+, CD8+, or CD8+CD57+ T cells (not recorded which) from PBMCs. Receptors were obtained from a human donor with severe aplastic anemia or a healthy control (not recorded which).

The chain couples TRBV6-5 to TRBJ2-7; D might be TRBD1 (6 bases). Germline CDR1 and CDR2: MNHEY and SVGAGI. This CDR3 spans 14 amino acids. Trimming took off 7 bases at V and 2 bases at J, with 15 bases between the two ends. CDR3 sequence: CASTQDSTTYEQYF. The CDR3 region has the DNA TGTGCCAGCACCCAGGACAGCACTACCTACGAGCAGTACTTC.

A note on this clonotype: Possible read error: a much larger clone is one base away. This chain uses TRBV6-6 with TRBJ2-7; D is possibly TRBD1 (6 bases). Germline CDR1 reads MNHNY; CDR2 reads SVGAGI (reference sequence). The V end was cut by 4 bases, the J end by 2 bases, with 24 bases between. The CDR3 spans 18 residues. The CDR3 is CASSFGISGQCDTYEQYF. The CDR3 region has the DNA TGTGCCAGCAGTTTCGGTATCTCAGGACAGTGTGACACCTACGAGCAGTACTTC.

This clonotype appeared once. The rearrangement links TRBV7-9 to TRBJ2-5; tentatively, D is TRBD1 (6 bases). The CDR3 consists of 16 residues. In germline, CDR1 is SEHNR, CDR2 FQNEAQ (reference sequence). The ends were cut back, 5 bases at V and 2 bases at J, with 18 bases in the middle. In DNA, the CDR3 is TGTGCCAGCAGCCCCGGGCGGGCAGGGGCACAAGAGACCCAGTACTTC. It translates to CASSPGRAGAQETQYF.

The rearrangement uses TRBV7-2 and TRBJ2-7; TRBD1 aligns across 7 bases. The V gene's germline CDR1 is SGHTA and CDR2 FQGNSA. V was clipped by 5 bases and J by 2 bases; unmatched bases: 9. This CDR3 region has 15 residues. The CDR3 nucleotides read TGTGCCAGCAGCAGAACCGGGACAGCTACCTACGAGCAGTACTTC. It translates to CASSRTGTATYEQYF.

The chain has TRBV20-1 and TRBJ1-5; D unresolved. The CDR3 length is 13 residues. Trimming cost V 4 bases and J 2 bases, with 9 bases left between them. Germline V gives CDR1 DFQATT, CDR2 SNEGSKA (reference sequence). The CDR3 coding sequence is TGCAGTGCTATTGAAGTAGGCAATCAGCCCCAGCATTTT. Protein sequence: CSAIEVGNQPQHF.

In its sample, this clonotype was seen a few times. The CDR3 reads CASSEVEVGSYTF. CDR3 DNA: TGTGCCAGCAGTGAGGTAGAGGTTGGAAGCTACACCTTC. The V call is TRBV2, the J call TRBJ1-2; no reliable D call. The CDR3 loop spans 13 amino acids. Germline CDR1 and CDR2: SNHLY and FYNNEI. V lost 3 bases and J 9 bases, leaving 14 bases between the germline ends.

The CDR3 loop is CASSVVGNSPLHF. The CDR3 DNA reads as TGTGCCAGCAGCGTAGTAGGAAATTCACCCCTCCACTTT. The chain recombines TRBV9 with TRBJ1-6, with D uncertain. The CDR3 spans 13 residues. CDR1 and CDR2 from the germline V gene are SGDLS and YYNGEE. Trimming took 0 bases from V and 7 from J, leaving 5 bases between them.

The chain joins TRBV7-6 to TRBJ1-5; weak D call: TRBD1 (5 bases). V was cut by 1 base and J by 0 bases, with 10 bases left in between. Germline CDR1 is SGHVS and CDR2 is FNYEAQ. This CDR3 contains 16 residues. DNA for the CDR3: TGTGCCAGCAGCTTAGGGGTGGGGGGTAGCAATCAGCCCCAGCATTTT. This sequence encodes CASSLGVGGSNQPQHF.

Details on this clonotype: A clone one base away is much larger, so this may be a read error. V gene TRBV7-2 combines with J gene TRBJ2-2, with TRBD1 identical over 9 bases. This CDR3 is built from 15 residues. CDR1 is SGHTA, CDR2 FQGNSA, per germline. CDR3 sequence (DNA): TGTGCCAGCAGATCCGGACAGGGGTATACCGGGGAGCTGCTTTTT. It encodes CASRSGQGYTGELLF.

The chain has TRBV7-8 and TRBJ2-7, with D uncertain. CDR1 is SGHVS, CDR2 FQNEAQ, per germline. The ends were cut back, 0 bases at V and 6 bases at J, with 6 bases in the middle. The CDR3 is 12 amino acids. The CDR3 DNA follows: TGTGCCAGCAGCTTAGCATTCGGCGAGCAGTACTTC. Encoded protein: CASSLAFGEQYF.